This entry is about one TCR beta chain. The sample is drawn from a study of cytotoxic CD8 clonotypes in ibrutinib-treated CLL. Only in-frame clones appear in the TCRdb table, and some are missing; sequencing was by immunoSEQ multiplex PCR. Here the sample spans over 120,000 clones, 80% being singletons. The sequence was collected from a human donor with chronic lymphocytic leukemia. The material sequenced was PBMCs, taken after 36 months of ibrutinib treatment.

CDR3 in DNA: TGTGCTAGTGGTTTGGTACTTACAGGGGGCTTTGACACTGAAGCTTTCTTT. Protein sequence: CASGLVLTGGFDTEAFF. The chain has TRBV12-5 and TRBJ1-1; TRBD1 agrees at 9 bases. Germline loops: CDR1 LGHNT, CDR2 FRNRAP. V shed 0 bases and J 3 bases; nucleotides not matched to a gene: 8. The CDR3 runs to 17 residues.